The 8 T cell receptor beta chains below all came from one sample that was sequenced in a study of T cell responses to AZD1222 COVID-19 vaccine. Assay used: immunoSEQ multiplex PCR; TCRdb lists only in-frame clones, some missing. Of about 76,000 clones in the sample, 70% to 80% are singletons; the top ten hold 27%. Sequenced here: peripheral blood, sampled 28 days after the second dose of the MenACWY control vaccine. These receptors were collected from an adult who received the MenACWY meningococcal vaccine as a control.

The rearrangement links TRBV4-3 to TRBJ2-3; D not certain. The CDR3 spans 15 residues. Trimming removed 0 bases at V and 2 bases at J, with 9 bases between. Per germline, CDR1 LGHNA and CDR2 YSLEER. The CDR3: CASSQENLSTDTQYF. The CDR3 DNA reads TGCGCCAGCAGCCAAGAAAACCTGTCCACAGATACGCAGTATTTT.

The CDR3 DNA is TGCGCCAGCAGCCCCGGAAGGGCGAGCTATGGCTACACCTTC. As protein: CASSPGRASYGYTF. The V gene is TRBV4-3, the J gene TRBJ1-2; the D is unclear. The length of the CDR3 is 14 residues. V shed 4 bases and J shed 4 bases, with 13 bases lying between them. Germline lookup yields CDR1 LGHNA and CDR2 YSLEER.

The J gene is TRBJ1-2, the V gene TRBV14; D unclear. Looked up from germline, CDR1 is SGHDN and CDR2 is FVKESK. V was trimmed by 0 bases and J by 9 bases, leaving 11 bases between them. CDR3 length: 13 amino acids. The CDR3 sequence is CASSQDLRKSYTF. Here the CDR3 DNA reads TGTGCCAGCAGCCAAGACCTTCGGAAGAGCTACACCTTC.

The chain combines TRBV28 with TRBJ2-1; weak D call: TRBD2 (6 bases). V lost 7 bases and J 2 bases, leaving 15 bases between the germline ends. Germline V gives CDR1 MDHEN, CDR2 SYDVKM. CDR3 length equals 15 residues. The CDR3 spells CASKGGGTTYNEQFF. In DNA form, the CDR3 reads TGTGCCAGCAAAGGAGGCGGGACCACCTACAATGAGCAGTTCTTC.

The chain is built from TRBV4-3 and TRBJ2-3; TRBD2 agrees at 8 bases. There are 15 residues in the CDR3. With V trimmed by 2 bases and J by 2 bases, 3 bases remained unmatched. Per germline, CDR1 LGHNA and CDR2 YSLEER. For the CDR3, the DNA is TGCGCCAGCAGCCAAACGACTAGCGTCACAGATACGCAGTATTTT. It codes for CASSQTTSVTDTQYF.

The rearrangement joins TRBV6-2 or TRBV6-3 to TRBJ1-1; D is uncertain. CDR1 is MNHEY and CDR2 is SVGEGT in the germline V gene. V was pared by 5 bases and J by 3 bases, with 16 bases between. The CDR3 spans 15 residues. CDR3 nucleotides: TGTGCCAGCAGTCTTTACGCACCATTTTACACTGAAGCTTTCTTT. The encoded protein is CASSLYAPFYTEAFF.

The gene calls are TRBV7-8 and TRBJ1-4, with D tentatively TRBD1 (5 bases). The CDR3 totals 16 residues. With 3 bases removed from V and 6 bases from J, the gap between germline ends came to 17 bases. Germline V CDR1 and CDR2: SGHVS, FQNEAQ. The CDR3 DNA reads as TGTGCCAGCAGCTTTTCCGTGAGGGGCGGCCATGAAAAACTGTTTTTT. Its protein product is CASSFSVRGGHEKLFF.

DNA of the CDR3: TGTGCCAGCAGTGAGGTAATCGGGGTCGGCTACACCTTC. Its protein product is CASSEVIGVGYTF. The chain carries TRBV12-3 or TRBV12-4 and TRBJ1-2; D remains unclear. The CDR3 has 13 amino acids. Trimming removed 5 bases from V and 8 bases from J, with 15 bases in between.